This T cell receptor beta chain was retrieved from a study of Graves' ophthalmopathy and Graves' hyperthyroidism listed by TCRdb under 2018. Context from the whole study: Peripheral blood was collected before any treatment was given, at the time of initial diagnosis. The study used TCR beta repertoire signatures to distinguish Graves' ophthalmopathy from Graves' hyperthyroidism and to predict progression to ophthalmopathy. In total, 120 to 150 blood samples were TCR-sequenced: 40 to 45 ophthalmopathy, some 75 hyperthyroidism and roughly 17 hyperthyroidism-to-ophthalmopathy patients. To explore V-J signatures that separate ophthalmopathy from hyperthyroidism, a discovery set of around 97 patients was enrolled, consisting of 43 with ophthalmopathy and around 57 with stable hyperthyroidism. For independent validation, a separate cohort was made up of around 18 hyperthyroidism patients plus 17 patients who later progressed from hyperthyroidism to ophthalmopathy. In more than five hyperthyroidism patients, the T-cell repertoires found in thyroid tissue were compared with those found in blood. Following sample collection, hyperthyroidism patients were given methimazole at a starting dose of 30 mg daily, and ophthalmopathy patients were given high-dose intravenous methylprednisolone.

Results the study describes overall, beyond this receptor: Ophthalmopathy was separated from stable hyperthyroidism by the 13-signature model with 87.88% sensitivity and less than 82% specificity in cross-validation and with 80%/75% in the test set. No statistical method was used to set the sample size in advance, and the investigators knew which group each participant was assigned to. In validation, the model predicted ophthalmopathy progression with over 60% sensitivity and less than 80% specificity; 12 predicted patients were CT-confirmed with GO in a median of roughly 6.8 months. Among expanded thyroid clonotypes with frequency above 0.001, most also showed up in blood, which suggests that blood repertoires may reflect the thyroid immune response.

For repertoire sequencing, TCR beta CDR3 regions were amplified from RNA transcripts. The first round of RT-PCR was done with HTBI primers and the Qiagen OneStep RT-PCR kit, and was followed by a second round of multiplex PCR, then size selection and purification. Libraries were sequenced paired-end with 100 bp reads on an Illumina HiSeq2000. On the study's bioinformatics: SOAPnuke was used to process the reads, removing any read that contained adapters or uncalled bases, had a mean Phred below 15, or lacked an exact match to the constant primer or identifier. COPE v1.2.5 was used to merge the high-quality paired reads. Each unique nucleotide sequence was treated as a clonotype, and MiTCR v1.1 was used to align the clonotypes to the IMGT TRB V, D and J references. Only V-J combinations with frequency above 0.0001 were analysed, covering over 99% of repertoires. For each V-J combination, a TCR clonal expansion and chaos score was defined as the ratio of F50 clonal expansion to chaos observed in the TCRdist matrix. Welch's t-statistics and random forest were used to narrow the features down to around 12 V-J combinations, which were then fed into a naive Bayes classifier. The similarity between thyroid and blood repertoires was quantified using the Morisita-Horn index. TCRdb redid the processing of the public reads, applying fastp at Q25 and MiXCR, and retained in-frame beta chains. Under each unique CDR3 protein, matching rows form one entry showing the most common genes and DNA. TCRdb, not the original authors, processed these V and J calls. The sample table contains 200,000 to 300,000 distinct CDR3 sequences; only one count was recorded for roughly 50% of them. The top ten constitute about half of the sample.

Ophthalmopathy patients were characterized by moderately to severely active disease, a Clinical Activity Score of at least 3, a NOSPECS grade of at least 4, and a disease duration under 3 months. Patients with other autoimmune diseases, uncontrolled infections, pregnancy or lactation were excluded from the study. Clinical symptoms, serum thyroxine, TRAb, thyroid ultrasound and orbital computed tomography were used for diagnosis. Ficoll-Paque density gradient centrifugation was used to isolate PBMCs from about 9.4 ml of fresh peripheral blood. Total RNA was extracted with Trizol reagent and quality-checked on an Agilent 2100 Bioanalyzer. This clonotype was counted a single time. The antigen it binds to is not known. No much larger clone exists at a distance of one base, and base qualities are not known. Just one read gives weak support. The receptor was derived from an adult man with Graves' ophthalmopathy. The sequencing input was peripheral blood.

The CDR3 is CASSLRGTGPNEQYF. The nucleotide sequence reads TGTGCCAGCAGTTTAAGGGGGACAGGCCCGAACGAGCAGTACTTC. The V and J segments used are TRBV6-2 or TRBV6-3 and TRBJ2-7; TRBD1 fits 8 bases in the junction. Inclusive of the bounding cysteine and phenylalanine, the CDR3 is 15 residues long. CDR3 DNA only is kept here, 45 bases in frame from base 1. CDR1 and CDR2, per the germline V gene, are MNHEY and SVGEGT. Trimming takes 4 bases off V and 5 bases off J; junction bases not matched to a gene: 10.